The 11 T cell receptor beta chains given below trace back to one sample, sequenced in a study of shared clonotypes between healthy human individuals. Assay: immunoSEQ multiplex PCR; the TCRdb copy retains only in-frame clones and omits some. The profile shows hundreds of thousands of clones, about 74% of them singletons. Sequenced sample: PBMCs. These receptors were collected from a woman in her thirties or forties in good health. Some clones in this sample may be carry-over from other donors' samples.

This clone has just one count. The J gene is TRBJ1-2, the V gene TRBV5-4, with D perhaps TRBD1 (5 bases). The CDR3 is 16 amino acids. The V gene's germline CDR1 is SGHNT and CDR2 YYREEE (reference sequence). V shed 4 bases and J shed 0 bases, with 16 bases lying between them. The CDR3 is CASSPGTPSANYGYTF. The CDR3 nucleotides read TGTGCCAGCAGCCCGGGGACGCCAAGTGCTAACTATGGCTACACCTTC.

Notes on this clone: A far larger clone is off by one base, so a read error is likely. The chain is built from TRBV5-4 and TRBJ2-7; TRBD1 is a possible D gene (6 bases). CDR3 length: 14 amino acids. Trimming shortened V by 0 bases and J by 7 bases, and 14 bases separated the two germline ends. CDR1 is SGHNT, CDR2 YYREEE, per germline (reference sequence). The CDR3 region is CASSLGTALREQYF. In DNA form, the CDR3 reads TGTGCCAGCAGCTTGGGGACAGCGCTTAGGGAGCAGTACTTC.

The V and J genes are TRBV27 and TRBJ2-7, with TRBD1 matching 10 bases. CDR1 and CDR2 from the germline V gene are MNHEY and SMNVEV (reference sequence). The CDR3 length is 14 residues. V shed 5 bases and J 3 bases; nucleotides not matched to a gene: 4. The CDR3 DNA reads TGTGCCAGCAGTCGGGACAGGGGTGACTACGAGCAGTACTTC. This encodes CASSRDRGDYEQYF.

On this clone: A read error is the likely source, as a far larger clone sits one nucleotide away. J is TRBJ2-5 and V is TRBV5-4; 8 bases align to TRBD2. The end of the DNA fits TRBJ2-7 better, so the J call may be wrong. The CDR3 contains 16 residues. Germline V CDR1 and CDR2: SGHNT, YYREEE (reference sequence). CDR3 in amino acids: CAGSPLPGAGGDEQYF. DNA of the CDR3: TGTGCCGGCAGCCCCCTCCCGGGTGCGGGAGGCGACGAGCAGTACTTC.

The chain recombines TRBV29-1 with TRBJ1-2; 9 nucleotides agree with TRBD1. Trimming took 5 bases from V and 7 from J; bases not matched to a gene: 8. This CDR3 comprises 13 residues. Germline assignment: CDR1 SQVTM and CDR2 ANQGSEA. CDR3 DNA: TGCAGCGTTCCTAGCGACAGGGGGACTGGCTACACCTTC. Residues: CSVPSDRGTGYTF.

In this sample, this clone turned up once. A read error likely explains this, since a far larger clone differs by one base. The V and J genes are TRBV4-1 and TRBJ1-1; D might be TRBD1 (5 bases). The CDR3 totals 15 residues. The V gene's germline CDR1 is MGHRA and CDR2 YSYEKL. CDR3: CASSPPGRRNAEAFF. Written as DNA, the CDR3 is TGCGCCAGCAGCCCACCGGGACGGAGGAACGCTGAAGCTTTCTTT.

This chain joins TRBV6-4 and TRBJ1-5, with TRBD1 matching 7 bases. The CDR3 is 20 residues long. The junction had 20 bases not matched to a gene; V was cut back by 2 bases and J by 4 bases. The germline V gene has CDR1 MRHNA and CDR2 SNTAGT. CDR3 sequence: CASSDAQRWDSGFGNQPQHF. The CDR3 DNA follows: TGTGCCAGCAGTGACGCCCAGAGGTGGGACAGCGGATTTGGGAATCAGCCCCAGCATTTT.

This clone was observed a single time. CDR3 in DNA: TGTGCCAGCAGTGGGTCTGACAGGGACCAAGAGACCCAGTACTTC. Translating it yields CASSGSDRDQETQYF. The chain links TRBV6-1 to TRBJ2-5, with TRBD1 matching over 7 bases. The CDR3 extends over 15 amino acids. Looked up from germline, CDR1 is MNHNS and CDR2 is SASEGT. The J segment lost 0 bases and the V segment lost 4 bases, leaving 5 bases of the junction unmatched.

The sample holds a few counts of this clone. The V and J genes are TRBV2 and TRBJ2-1; D remains ambiguous. Germline V lookup: CDR1 SNHLY, CDR2 FYNNEI. This CDR3 is 14 amino acids long. Trimming left V 3 bases short and J 4 bases short, with 10 bases between. CDR3: CASSDSFRYNEQFF. Here the CDR3 DNA reads TGTGCCAGCAGTGATTCATTTAGGTACAATGAGCAGTTCTTC.

A few counts support this clone. A read error may produce the germline difference seen at one junction end. The CDR3, as DNA: TGTGCCAGCAGCCCCGGACAGGCCGAAAGGAGGTTC. It is translated as CASSPGQAERRF. The V call is TRBV6-6, the J call TRBJ1-2; 7 bases are shared with TRBD1. From germline, CDR1 is MNHNY and CDR2 SVGAGI (reference sequence). The CDR3 runs to 12 residues.

Notes on this clone: This sample includes further DNA sequences coding for the same CDR3. The V gene is TRBV29-1, the J gene TRBJ1-2; the match to TRBD1 covers 8 bases. This CDR3 spans 14 amino acids. Per the germline V gene, CDR1 is SQVTM and CDR2 is ANQGSEA. With 1 base clipped from V and 11 bases from J, the junction kept 12 bases outside the gene matches. The CDR3 here is CSVEGQGARSGYTF. The CDR3 nucleotides are TGCAGCGTTGAAGGGCAGGGGGCGCGGAGTGGATACACCTTC. Using reference TRBV29-1 and TRBJ1-2 for the parts outside the CDR3, the full variable domain is SAVISQKPSRDICQRGTSLTIQCQVDSQVTMMFWYRQQPGQSLTLIATANQGSEATYESGFVIDKFPISRPNLTFSTLTVSNMSPEDSSIYLCSVEGQGARSGYTFGSGTRLTVV.